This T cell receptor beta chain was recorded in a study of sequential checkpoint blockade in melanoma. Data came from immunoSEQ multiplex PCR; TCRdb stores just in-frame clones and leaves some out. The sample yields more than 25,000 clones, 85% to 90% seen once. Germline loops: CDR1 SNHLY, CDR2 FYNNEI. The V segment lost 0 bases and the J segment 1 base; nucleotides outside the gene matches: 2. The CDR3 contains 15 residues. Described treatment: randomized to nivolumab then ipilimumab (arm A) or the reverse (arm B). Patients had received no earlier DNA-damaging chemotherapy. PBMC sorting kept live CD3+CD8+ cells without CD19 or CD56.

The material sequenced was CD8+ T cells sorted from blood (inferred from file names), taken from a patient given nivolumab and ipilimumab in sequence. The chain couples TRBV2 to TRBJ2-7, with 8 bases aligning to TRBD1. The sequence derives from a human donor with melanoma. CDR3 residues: CASSEAGTGSYEQYV. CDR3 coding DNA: TGTGCCAGCAGTGAAGCCGGGACAGGATCCTACGAGCAGTACGTC.